This is a list of T cell receptor beta chains from one sample in a study of cytomegalovirus exposure and HLA in healthy donors. Sequenced by immunoSEQ multiplex PCR; TCRdb stores in-frame clones only, minus some. The sample records some 120,000 clones, around 75% being singletons. Sequencing was performed on PBMCs. These receptors all stem from a young woman in good health and CMV-seronegative. Each CDR3 is given with its conserved first and last residue. D genes are given only for firm matches. Expanded clones get a size class; other rows say once, few or many, or leave the size out.

v_gene	d_gene	abundance	j_gene	CDR3aa	CDR3nt
TRBV4-2	NA	NA	TRBJ1-1	CASSQTSEGTEAFF	TGTGCCAGCAGCCAAACGAGCGAGGGCACTGAAGCTTTCTTT
TRBV30	NA	NA	TRBJ1-6	CAWSVSLVPSYNSPLHF	TGTGCCTGGAGTGTGAGTCTGGTACCCTCCTATAATTCACCCCTCCACTTT
TRBV29-1	NA	NA	TRBJ1-3	CSVVDFSGNTIYF	TGCAGCGTTGTGGACTTCTCTGGAAACACCATATATTTT
TRBV2	NA	NA	TRBJ2-3	CASSNGPREYF	TGTGCCAGCAGTAACGGACCGCGGGAGTATTTT
TRBV11-2	NA	NA	TRBJ2-2	CASSYRVDTGELFF	TGTGCCAGCAGCTACAGGGTTGACACCGGGGAGCTGTTTTTT
TRBV14	TRBD2	NA	TRBJ2-3	CASSARLAGDHTQYF	TGTGCCAGCAGCGCCCGACTAGCGGGGGACCATACGCAGTATTTT
TRBV27	NA	few	TRBJ1-1	CASKGVGYTEAFF	TGTGCCAGCAAGGGAGTTGGGTACACTGAAGCTTTCTTT
TRBV30	NA	NA	TRBJ1-6	CAWAGTKNSPLHF	TGTGCCTGGGCGGGGACGAAGAATTCACCCCTCCACTTT
TRBV5-1	TRBD1	few	TRBJ2-5	CASHMTGGEETQYF	TGCGCCAGCCACATGACAGGGGGCGAAGAGACCCAGTACTTC
TRBV6-5	NA	NA	TRBJ1-2	CASSDSGLGYGYTF	TGTGCCAGCAGTGATTCGGGTCTAGGCTATGGCTACACCTTC
TRBV28	TRBD1	few	TRBJ1-5	CASSPGTDYQPQHF	TGTGCCAGCAGTCCGGGGACAGACTATCAGCCCCAGCATTTT
TRBV5-6	NA	NA	TRBJ1-6	CASSIGVEQGWVSPLHF	TGTGCCAGCAGCATTGGTGTCGAGCAGGGGTGGGTTTCACCCCTCCACTTT
TRBV6-1	NA	NA	TRBJ1-4	CASSAGQLNEKLFF	TGTGCCAGCAGTGCCGGACAGCTTAATGAAAAACTGTTTTTT
TRBV5-6	NA	once	TRBJ2-7	CASNQGSYEQYF	TGTGCCAGCAATCAGGGTTCCTACGAGCAGTACTTC
TRBV7-9	NA	few	TRBJ1-1	CASSLRLTNTEAFF	TGTGCCAGCAGCTTACGACTGACGAACACTGAAGCTTTCTTT
TRBV29-1	NA	few	TRBJ1-1	CSVAAGPGAFF	TGCAGCGTTGCAGCTGGGCCAGGAGCTTTCTTT
TRBV29-1	TRBD1	NA	TRBJ1-1	CSVENLYRTGDEAFF	TGCAGCGTTGAGAACCTCTATAGGACAGGGGACGAAGCTTTCTTT
TRBV18	NA	NA	TRBJ2-3	CASSPELTDTQYF	TGTGCCAGCTCACCCGAGCTCACAGATACGCAGTATTTT